This is a list of T cell receptor beta chains from one sample in a study of blood T cells in healthy people across ages. TCRdb re-derived calls from the 5' RACE reads in MiXCR, one entry per CDR3 protein. This table holds approximately 810,000 distinct CDR3 sequences, about 30% found once. Sequenced sample: blood. All receptors come from a woman aged 80 or over in good health. Both conserved end residues are part of each CDR3. A D gene is named only where the DNA matches it firmly. Clone size, where shown, is once, few, many, or a class for clones that have expanded.

v_call	clone_size	j_call	d_call	cdr3_aa	cdr3_nt
TRBV6-1	-	TRBJ1-2	TRBD1	CASSEDRGWVGCTF	TGTGCCAGCAGTGAAGACAGGGGATGGGTAGGCTGCACCTTC
TRBV5-8	-	TRBJ2-3	-	CASSLRGISGLRTQYF	TGTGCCAGCAGCTTGAGGGGGATTAGCGGCCTCCGGACGCAGTATTTT
TRBV20-1	few	TRBJ2-7	TRBD2	CSAAGTSGVSEQYF	TGCAGTGCGGCCGGGACTAGCGGGGTAAGCGAGCAGTACTTC
TRBV5-1	-	TRBJ2-6	-	CASSPGLMSSGANVLTF	TGCGCCAGCAGCCCGGGACTGATGAGCTCTGGGGCCAACGTCCTGACTTTC
TRBV20-1	-	TRBJ1-2	-	CSVEGSNNGYTF	TGCAGTGTCGAAGGGTCGAACAATGGCTACACCTTC
TRBV4-3	many	TRBJ2-1	TRBD1	CASSHLGQGAGEQFF	TGCGCCAGCAGCCACCTTGGACAGGGGGCGGGTGAGCAGTTCTTC
TRBV29-1	many	TRBJ2-6	TRBD1	CSVARTGGSGANVLTF	TGCAGCGTCGCGAGGACAGGGGGCTCTGGGGCCAACGTCCTGACTTTC
TRBV3-1	-	TRBJ1-1	-	CASSQGSGTYGTEAFF	TGTGCCAGCAGCCAAGGTTCGGGGACTTATGGCACTGAAGCTTTCTTT
TRBV10-3	few	TRBJ1-1	-	CATQGVAEAFF	TGTGCCACCCAGGGTGTGGCTGAAGCTTTCTTT
TRBV7-2	many	TRBJ2-3	-	CASSLAGGPVDTQYF	TGTGCCAGCAGCTTAGCGGGGGGGCCGGTAGATACGCAGTATTTT
TRBV7-2	-	TRBJ2-3	TRBD2	CASSPGLAGARADTQYF	TGTGCCAGCAGCCCGGGACTAGCGGGGGCGCGGGCCGATACGCAGTATTTT
TRBV6-5	many	TRBJ2-7	-	CASSFPRYEQYF	TGTGCCAGCAGTTTCCCGCGCTACGAGCAGTACTTC
TRBV20-1	-	TRBJ2-4	TRBD2	CSAPDGTSGAKNIQYF	TGCAGTGCTCCAGACGGGACTAGCGGGGCCAAAAACATTCAGTACTTC
TRBV12-3/TRBV12-4	-	TRBJ2-3	TRBD2	CASSSRLADNTDTQYF	TGTGCCAGCAGTTCCAGACTAGCCGATAACACAGATACGCAGTATTTT
TRBV9	-	TRBJ2-5	TRBD2	CASSVAISGGSRETQYF	TGTGCCAGCAGCGTAGCTATATCGGGAGGGTCCCGGGAGACCCAGTACTTC
TRBV7-2	-	TRBJ2-1	-	CASSTYSYNEQFF	TGTGCCAGCAGCACGTACAGCTACAATGAGCAGTTCTTC
TRBV27	few	TRBJ2-2	-	CASSPLLAATGELFF	TGTGCCAGCAGCCCCCTCCTAGCTGCCACCGGGGAGCTGTTTTTT
TRBV3-1	many	TRBJ2-5	-	CASSQEGRVAAETQYF	TGTGCCAGCAGCCAAGAGGGCAGGGTGGCGGCGGAGACCCAGTACTTC
TRBV27	few	TRBJ1-1	TRBD1	CASSPDREFTGTEAFF	TGTGCCAGCAGTCCGGACAGGGAATTCACGGGCACTGAAGCTTTCTTT
TRBV5-6	-	TRBJ1-5	-	CASSLALGLNQPQHF	TGTGCCAGCAGCTTGGCCCTTGGCCTGAATCAGCCCCAGCATTTT
TRBV7-2	many	TRBJ2-4	TRBD1	CASSPRGPRNIQYF	TGTGCCAGCAGCCCTAGGGGGCCCAGAAACATTCAGTACTTC
TRBV20-1	-	TRBJ1-4	-	CSAPQGTNEKRFF	TGCAGTGCGCCTCAGGGGACTAATGAAAAACGGTTTTTT
TRBV5-1	many	TRBJ2-5	-	CASSSRDPRQETQYF	TGCGCCAGCAGCTCCCGGGACCCCCGACAAGAGACCCAGTACTTC
TRBV6-1	-	TRBJ1-1	-	CASSDIGRSNTEAFF	TGTGCCAGCAGTGACATTGGACGGTCGAACACTGAAGCTTTCTTT
TRBV12-3/TRBV12-4	-	TRBJ1-2	-	CASSPVVGGGYGYTF	TGTGCCAGCAGTCCTGTGGTGGGAGGGGGCTATGGCTACACCTTC
TRBV7-2	many	TRBJ1-2	-	CASSAQGYGYTF	TGTGCCAGCAGCGCACAGGGCTATGGCTACACCTTC
TRBV19	once	TRBJ1-2	-	CVSSPRGEYGYTF	TGTGTCAGTAGTCCCAGGGGAGAGTATGGCTACACCTTC
TRBV19	-	TRBJ1-5	-	CASRIKTGSNQPQHF	TGTGCCAGTAGGATCAAAACAGGGAGCAATCAGCCCCAGCATTTT
TRBV7-2	many	TRBJ2-1	TRBD2	CASSRTSGGALFF	TGTGCCAGCAGTCGGACTAGCGGGGGGGCGTTGTTCTTC
TRBV7-9	many	TRBJ2-5	TRBD2	CASSLAGGVETQYF	TGTGCCAGCAGCCTCGCGGGGGGCGTAGAGACCCAGTACTTC
TRBV7-9	many	TRBJ2-5	TRBD2	CASGLGETQYF	TGTGCCAGCGGACTAGGGGAGACCCAGTACTTC
TRBV6-5	many	TRBJ1-6	-	CASKVGGRTNSPLHF	TGTGCCAGCAAGGTCGGGGGAAGAACTAATTCACCCCTCCACTTT
TRBV3-1	many	TRBJ2-1	-	CASSQGDGGEQFF	TGTGCCAGCAGCCAAGGAGACGGGGGCGAGCAGTTCTTC
TRBV4-3	few	TRBJ2-2	-	CASSQGQGRGTGELFF	TGCGCCAGCAGCCAAGGGCAGGGGAGGGGCACCGGGGAGCTGTTTTTT
TRBV20-1	many	TRBJ2-4	-	CSASAKNIQYF	TGCAGTGCTAGCGCTAAAAACATTCAGTACTTC
TRBV3-1	few	TRBJ1-2	TRBD1	CASSPRQGSGYTF	TGTGCCAGCAGCCCACGACAGGGTAGTGGCTACACCTTC
TRBV2	-	TRBJ2-3	-	CATPGDPGAATDTQYF	TGTGCCACTCCCGGGGACCCGGGGGCAGCCACAGATACGCAGTATTTT
TRBV30	-	TRBJ2-2	TRBD1	CAWSGHTGGTNTGELFF	TGTGCCTGGAGTGGACATACAGGGGGCACCAACACCGGGGAGCTGTTTTTT
TRBV10-3	once	TRBJ2-7	TRBD1	CATLPGQGGYEQYF	TGTGCCACGCTCCCGGGACAGGGAGGCTACGAGCAGTACTTC
TRBV6-5	few	TRBJ1-5	TRBD1	CASSQQGAQPQHF	TGTGCCAGCAGTCAGCAGGGGGCTCAGCCCCAGCATTTT
TRBV3-1	many	TRBJ2-5	-	CASSQGDTQETQYF	TGTGCCAGCAGCCAAGGGGACACACAAGAGACCCAGTACTTC
TRBV7-2	few	TRBJ1-2	-	CASPGYGYTF	TGTGCCAGCCCCGGCTATGGCTACACCTTC
TRBV27	many	TRBJ2-7	-	CASRSPRGAYYEQYF	TGTGCCAGCAGGTCCCCCCGGGGGGCCTATTACGAGCAGTACTTC
TRBV7-2	few	TRBJ2-5	TRBD2	CAGSLVGLAEETQYF	TGTGCCGGCAGCTTAGTGGGACTAGCGGAAGAGACCCAGTACTTC
TRBV23-1	-	TRBJ2-1	TRBD1	CASSHSTSGQRYNEQFF	TGCGCCAGCAGTCATTCTACTTCGGGACAGCGTTACAATGAGCAGTTCTTC
TRBV28	many	TRBJ1-4	-	CASTGLANEKLFF	TGTGCCAGCACAGGGTTAGCTAATGAAAAACTGTTTTTT
TRBV7-2	-	TRBJ1-5	-	CASSPSPGVGGPQHF	TGTGCCAGCAGCCCTTCCCCGGGGGTGGGAGGGCCCCAGCATTTT
TRBV5-1	many	TRBJ2-2	-	CASKGEVELFF	TGCGCCAGCAAAGGGGAGGTGGAGCTGTTTTTT
TRBV25-1	-	TRBJ1-4	-	CASRSGRVNEKLFF	TGTGCCAGCAGGAGTGGGCGGGTTAATGAAAAACTGTTTTTT
TRBV5-1	-	TRBJ1-1	TRBD1	CASSLGGQGGLHNTEAFF	TGCGCCTCCTCCCTGGGGGGACAGGGGGGTCTTCACAACACTGAAGCTTTCTTT